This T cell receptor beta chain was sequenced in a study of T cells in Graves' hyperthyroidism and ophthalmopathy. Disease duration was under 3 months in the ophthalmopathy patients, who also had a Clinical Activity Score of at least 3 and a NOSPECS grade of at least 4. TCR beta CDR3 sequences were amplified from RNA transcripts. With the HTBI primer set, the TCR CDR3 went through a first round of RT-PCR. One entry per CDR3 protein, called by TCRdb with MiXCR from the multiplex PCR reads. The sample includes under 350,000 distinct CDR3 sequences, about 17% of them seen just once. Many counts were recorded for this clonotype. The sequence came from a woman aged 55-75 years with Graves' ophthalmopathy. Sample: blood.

The CDR3 nucleotides read TGTGCCAGCAGTTATAGGGAAATGGACACTGAAGCTTTCTTT. Translation gives CASSYREMDTEAFF. The V gene is TRBV6-9, the J gene TRBJ1-1; no clear D. The CDR3 covers 14 residues. Germline loops: CDR1 MNHGY, CDR2 SVAAGI. V gave up 2 bases and J gave up 3 bases, with 10 bases separating them.